The rows below give T cell receptor beta chains drawn from one sample of a study of T-cell reconstitution after alpha-beta-depleted transplantation in children. Via MiXCR, TCRdb re-called the PCR reads, giving one row per CDR3 protein. Found here are about 510,000 distinct CDR3 sequences, roughly 11% of them singletons; the top ten hold roughly 15%. Specimen: PBMCs, mostly from graft donor cells, collected 180 days after TCRalphabeta/CD19-depleted stem cell transplant. The receptors come from a female patient under 10 years old who had a stem cell transplant for aplastic anemia, so the T cells may come from the graft donor. Both conserved end residues are part of each CDR3. D genes are given only for firm matches. A row's size may be missing; if present it is once, few, many or a size class.

length	size	V	J	D	CDR3	DNA
15	.	TRBV12-3/TRBV12-4	TRBJ2-7	.	CASSQPGPESYEQYF	TGTGCCAGCAGTCAACCAGGGCCAGAGTCCTACGAGCAGTACTTC
14	few	TRBV12-3/TRBV12-4	TRBJ2-6	.	CASVAVSGANVLTF	TGTGCCAGCGTCGCCGTCTCTGGGGCCAACGTCCTGACTTTC
14	.	TRBV9	TRBJ2-1	.	CASSVSGNYNEQFF	TGTGCCAGCAGCGTAAGCGGAAATTACAATGAGCAGTTCTTC
15	.	TRBV6-5	TRBJ1-5	.	CASSYSTGGNQPQHF	TGTGCCAGCAGTTACTCGACGGGGGGCAATCAGCCCCAGCATTTT
11	few	TRBV7-9	TRBJ1-5	.	CASSLFGPQHF	TGTGCCAGCAGCTTATTTGGACCCCAGCATTTT
16	many	TRBV7-3	TRBJ2-1	TRBD2	CASSSTPAGVGYEQFF	TGTGCCAGCAGCTCGACTCCAGCGGGAGTAGGCTATGAGCAGTTCTTC
13	few	TRBV29-1	TRBJ1-2	.	CSVEGQSRYSYTF	TGCAGCGTTGAAGGACAGTCCCGGTATAGCTACACCTTC
15	many	TRBV7-2	TRBJ2-6	.	CASSLGRSGANVLTF	TGTGCCAGCAGCTTAGGGAGGTCTGGGGCCAACGTCCTGACTTTC
20	many	TRBV18	TRBJ2-6	TRBD1	CASSPRNRGQSLSGANVLTF	TGTGCCAGCTCACCACGTAACAGGGGGCAAAGCCTCTCTGGGGCCAACGTCCTGACTTTC
14	.	TRBV5-1	TRBJ2-7	.	CASSFLVGYYEQYF	TGCGCCAGCAGCTTCCTAGTAGGGTACTACGAGCAGTACTTC
15	few	TRBV7-2	TRBJ2-3	.	CASSSFGLRTDTQYF	TGTGCCAGCAGCTCCTTTGGACTTCGCACAGATACGCAGTATTTT
18	.	TRBV20-1	TRBJ2-6	TRBD1	CSARGPGQGAPGANGLTF	TGCAGTGCTAGAGGTCCGGGACAGGGGGCTCCTGGGGCCAACGGCCTGACTTTC
14	many	TRBV20-1	TRBJ2-3	TRBD1	CSARDRVVKDTQYF	TGCAGTGCTAGGGACAGGGTGGTCAAAGATACGCAGTATTTT
12	few	TRBV20-1	TRBJ1-6	.	CSARFYNSPLHF	TGCAGTGCTAGGTTCTATAATTCACCCCTCCACTTT
15	.	TRBV11-2	TRBJ2-3	TRBD2	CASSFSGPLGDTQYF	TGTGCCAGCAGCTTTAGCGGGCCGTTGGGAGATACGCAGTATTTT
14	.	TRBV18	TRBJ2-7	TRBD2	CASSTQTSGYEQYF	TGTGCCAGCTCAACCCAGACTAGCGGCTACGAGCAGTACTTC
13	few	TRBV7-9	TRBJ1-5	.	CASSLDIMQPQHF	TGTGCCAGCAGCTTGGATATCATGCAGCCCCAGCATTTT
15	.	TRBV20-1	TRBJ2-1	TRBD2	CSARGERELGNEQFF	TGCAGTGCTAGAGGGGAGCGGGAGTTGGGCAATGAGCAGTTCTTC
15	many	TRBV12-3/TRBV12-4	TRBJ2-1	TRBD2	CASSPLRESYNEQFF	TGTGCCAGCAGCCCCTTGCGGGAGTCCTACAATGAGCAGTTCTTC
15	.	TRBV28	TRBJ1-1	.	CASSLSGGPYTEAFF	TGTGCCAGCAGTTTATCCGGGGGCCCGTACACTGAAGCTTTCTTT
16	few	TRBV7-3	TRBJ2-3	TRBD2	CASSLMGDYNTDTQYF	TGTGCCAGCAGCTTAATGGGGGACTATAACACAGATACGCAGTATTTT
17	few	TRBV4-3	TRBJ2-1	TRBD2	CASSQDGSVAGENEQFF	TGCGCCAGCAGCCAAGATGGGTCGGTAGCGGGAGAGAATGAGCAGTTCTTC
20	.	TRBV6-2/TRBV6-3	TRBJ2-5	TRBD1	CASSYSPNNTGTGWLETQYF	TGTGCCAGCAGTTACTCGCCTAATAACACCGGGACAGGGTGGTTGGAGACCCAGTACTTC
15	.	TRBV20-1	TRBJ2-7	TRBD1	CSARDLWQGVHEQYF	TGCAGTGCTAGAGATTTGTGGCAGGGGGTCCACGAGCAGTACTTC
17	.	TRBV5-1	TRBJ2-2	.	CASSLVSGGTDTGELFF	TGCGCCAGCAGCTTGGTTTCGGGCGGGACCGACACCGGGGAGCTGTTTTTT
16	many	TRBV20-1	TRBJ2-1	TRBD2	CSAVSSGGPLYNEQFF	TGCAGTGCAGTCTCTAGCGGAGGGCCCCTCTACAATGAGCAGTTCTTC
16	.	TRBV7-9	TRBJ2-5	TRBD2	CASRGWSGSEFETQYF	TGTGCCAGCAGAGGTTGGAGCGGGAGTGAGTTTGAGACCCAGTACTTC
12	.	TRBV12-3/TRBV12-4	TRBJ2-3	.	CASRGKSDTQYF	TGTGCCAGCAGGGGAAAGTCAGATACGCAGTATTTT
15	few	TRBV5-1	TRBJ1-1	.	CASSLGGTTNTEAFF	TGCGCCAGCAGCTTGGGGGGCACGACCAACACTGAAGCTTTCTTT
13	many	TRBV5-1	TRBJ2-3	TRBD1	CASSIRGQGQQYF	TGCGCCAGCAGCATCCGAGGACAGGGTCAGCAGTATTTT
13	few	TRBV2	TRBJ1-1	.	CASSDRIWTEAFF	TGTGCCAGCAGTGATAGGATTTGGACTGAAGCTTTCTTT
20	few	TRBV28	TRBJ2-4	.	CASSLPPQRDGHLAKNIQYF	TGTGCCAGCAGTTTACCGCCCCAACGGGACGGACATCTAGCCAAAAACATTCAGTACTTC
12	.	TRBV29-1	TRBJ1-2	.	CSVEGNNYGYTF	TGCAGCGTTGAAGGCAATAACTATGGCTACACCTTC
15	.	TRBV7-9	TRBJ2-1	.	CASSLAVSSYNERFF	TGTGCCAGCAGCTTAGCAGTAAGCTCCTACAATGAGCGGTTCTTC
14	.	TRBV7-9	TRBJ2-3	.	CASSPSASTDTQYF	TGTGCCAGCAGCCCCTCGGCCAGCACAGATACGCAGTATTTT
13	many	TRBV12-3/TRBV12-4	TRBJ1-6	.	CASSLHAASPLHF	TGTGCCAGCAGTTTACACGCGGCATCACCCCTCCACTTT
16	once	TRBV29-1	TRBJ2-1	TRBD1	CSVEGGTGNSYNDQFF	TGCAGCGTTGAAGGTGGGACAGGGAACTCCTACAATGACCAGTTCTTC
16	few	TRBV7-9	TRBJ1-2	TRBD1	CASSLDRGERISGYTF	TGTGCCAGCAGCCTGGACAGGGGCGAGCGCATAAGTGGCTACACCTTC
15	.	TRBV7-8	TRBJ2-2	.	CASSSDRGHTGELFF	TGTGCCAGCAGCTCCGACCGGGGTCACACCGGGGAGCTGTTTTTT
16	.	TRBV28	TRBJ2-1	.	CASSSPNSNSYNEQFF	TGTGCCAGCAGTTCGCCTAACTCGAACTCCTACAATGAGCAGTTCTTC
15	many	TRBV12-3/TRBV12-4	TRBJ1-5	TRBD1	CASSLQGPGNQPQHF	TGTGCCAGCAGCCTACAGGGGCCCGGCAATCAGCCCCAGCATTTT
16	few	TRBV6-2/TRBV6-3	TRBJ2-1	TRBD2	CASSYSTSGSYNEQFF	TGTGCCAGCAGTTACTCGACTAGCGGCTCCTACAATGAGCAGTTCTTC
14	many	TRBV20-1	TRBJ2-3	.	CSATKGMSTDTQYF	TGCAGTGCCACGAAAGGAATGAGCACAGATACGCAGTATTTT
16	.	TRBV12-3/TRBV12-4	TRBJ2-3	TRBD2	CASSPGLAGGSDTQYF	TGTGCCAGCAGTCCGGGACTAGCGGGAGGATCAGATACGCAGTATTTT
14	once	TRBV5-6	TRBJ1-2	TRBD1	CASSIGQGAYGYTF	TGTGCCAGCAGCATCGGACAGGGGGCCTATGGCTACACCTTC
16	.	TRBV10-2	TRBJ2-1	TRBD2	CASSEGGEGPYNEQFF	TGCGCCAGCAGTGAGGGAGGGGAGGGCCCCTACAATGAGCAGTTCTTC
13	.	TRBV6-2/TRBV6-3	TRBJ2-1	.	CASSYMTVNEQFF	TGTGCCAGCAGTTACATGACGGTCAATGAGCAGTTCTTC
14	few	TRBV7-9	TRBJ2-3	.	CASSMGSIGHTQYF	TGTGCCAGCAGCATGGGGTCCATAGGTCATACGCAGTATTTT
15	many	TRBV20-1	TRBJ2-1	TRBD2	CSARPLAGAYNEQFF	TGCAGTGCTAGACCGCTAGCGGGAGCCTACAATGAGCAGTTCTTC
14	few	TRBV7-2	TRBJ2-2	.	CASSLGSVTGELFF	TGTGCCAGCAGCTTAGGCTCGGTAACCGGGGAGCTGTTTTTT